This T cell receptor (beta chain) was recorded in a study of TET2 disruption in CD19-targeted CAR T cells (dated by TCRdb to 2017 to 2018). Regarding the complete study: The number of samples was determined by the original clinical trial design and by which samples were available, and no additional inclusion criteria were applied.

Beyond this particular receptor, the publication reports: The conclusions about the patient's CAR T cells were based on extensive analysis of only one subject.

The cysteine opens and the phenylalanine closes a CDR3 of 15 amino acids. Only the CDR3 bases that were read are kept: 36 of them, in frame from base 1. Trimming takes 6 bases from V and 2 bases from J, and the germline ends sit 14 bases apart. Taken from the germline V gene, the CDR1 and CDR2 loops are SNHLY and FYNNEI. The sample's treatment or condition label, in plain terms: autologous CTL019 cells: CD19 CAR with 4-1BB and CD3 zeta domains. The CD19 CAR incorporated TCR zeta and 4-1BB costimulatory signaling domains. T cells for CTL019 manufacturing were collected from peripheral blood by means of leukapheresis. The DNeasy Blood and Tissue Kit was used to extract genomic DNA from pre-infusion T cells, peripheral blood, or sorted post-infusion T cells. Deep sequencing of the TCR beta chain was done using the immunoSEQ assay. The source study handled its data this way. Only productive TCR beta rearrangements went into calculating clonotype frequencies. TCRdb retrieved this table from immuneACCESS and kept in-frame rearrangements only. Not all clones are present; in checked studies, unresolved V genes account for under half, and no reason is known for the remainder. V, J and clone size reflect that table, while D and trimming were determined from the DNA. Per the sample table, the count is about 30,000 clones. Approximately 2% of the sample lies in the top ten.

As for this clone: Its cognate antigen has yet to be identified. The missing CDR3 end, 3 residues past where the read stops, is filled in from the germline J gene.

Source: CD8- CAR+ T cells sorted from cultured blood T cells, taken for CD19 CAR T cell therapy. According to the study, the label for this sample's cell subset or site signals: CD8-negative CAR-positive T cells from the infusion product. The sequence links TRBV2 to TRBJ1-5; perhaps TRBD1 is the D gene, with 6 bases matching. The sequence derives from a man between 65 and 79 years old with chronic lymphocytic leukemia. The covered CDR3 bases are TGTGCCAGCAGCGAGATACAGGGAGGCAATCAGCCC. This encodes CASSEIQGGNQP. The complete CDR3 sequence is CASSEIQGGNQPQHF.